The rows below give T cell receptor beta chains drawn from one sample of a study of cytomegalovirus exposure and HLA in healthy donors. This table comes from immunoSEQ multiplex PCR, and its TCRdb copy is limited to in-frame clones, with some not included. The data show just over 95,000 clones, more than 60% seen once. Sequences were obtained from PBMCs. These receptors were taken from a human donor in good health. Each CDR3 is given with its conserved first and last residue. The order of the fields is J gene, V gene, D gene, clone size, CDR3 DNA, CDR3 protein. The D gene is left open where the match is weak. The size field is filled for only some rows; it gives once, few, many or a size class.

>TRBJ1-2|TRBV6-1|.|.
TGTGCCAGCAGTCCACAAGACAGGGGCTACACCTTC
CASSPQDRGYTF
>TRBJ1-2|TRBV6-5|.|.
TGTGCCAGCGGACCGACAGCTCTCTATGGCTACACCTTC
CASGPTALYGYTF
>TRBJ2-2|TRBV29-1|.|.
TGCAGCGTTGAAGATCGGGGTTGGGGGGGCTCCCCCGGGATAAGCACCGGGGAGCTGTTTTTT
CSVEDRGWGGSPGISTGELFF
>TRBJ1-2|TRBV19|.|.
TGTGCCACCGGCAGGGCTGCTGGCTACACCTTC
CATGRAAGYTF
>TRBJ2-2|TRBV5-1|TRBD1|once
TGCGCCAGCAGCTTGGGACAGGGGGTGACCGGGGAGCTGTTTTTT
CASSLGQGVTGELFF
>TRBJ1-2|TRBV11-2|.|once
TGTGCCAGCGCTCCGATACCGGCAGCCGGGATGGCGACTAACTATGGCTACACCTTC
CASAPIPAAGMATNYGYTF
>TRBJ2-1|TRBV7-9|TRBD2|many
TGTGCCAGCAGCTTACTCTCGGGAGGGCCCAATAATGAGCAGTTCTTC
CASSLLSGGPNNEQFF
>TRBJ1-5|TRBV6-6|.|.
TGTGCCACCCACCAAACCCAGGGAAGGAGTCAGCCCCAGCATTTT
CATHQTQGRSQPQHF
>TRBJ2-1|TRBV4-1|.|.
TGCGCCAGCAGCCGGGCAGGGCTGGTGTACAATGAGCAGTTCTTC
CASSRAGLVYNEQFF
>TRBJ1-5|TRBV29-1|TRBD1|.
TGCAGCGGGGGGGACAGTATCAATCAGCCCCAGCATTTT
CSGGDSINQPQHF
>TRBJ2-2|TRBV29-1|TRBD1|.
TGCAGCGCGGGAAATACCGGGACAGCGGGGGAGCTGTTTTTT
CSAGNTGTAGELFF
>TRBJ1-3|TRBV9|.|.
TGTGCCAGCAGCGTAGCTCCAGGGGCTGGAAACACCATATATTTT
CASSVAPGAGNTIYF
>TRBJ2-3|TRBV12-5|.|.
TGTGCTAGTGGTTTCGGTGGGGGGGCGAGCACAGATACGCAGTATTTT
CASGFGGGASTDTQYF
>TRBJ2-4|TRBV6-5|.|.
TGTGCCAGCAGTTACAGGGGGACCAAAAACATTCAGTACTTC
CASSYRGTKNIQYF
>TRBJ1-1|TRBV30|TRBD1|.
TGTGCCTGGACCCCAGGGGACAGGAACACTGAAGCTTTCTTT
CAWTPGDRNTEAFF
>TRBJ2-7|TRBV5-1|.|.
TGCGCCAGCAGCTTGGCCACCGGGGACGAGCAGTACTTC
CASSLATGDEQYF
>TRBJ1-1|TRBV19|TRBD1|.
TGTGCCAGTAGTAGAAACCGGGACAGGGGGCTCAACACTGAAGCTTTCTTT
CASSRNRDRGLNTEAFF
>TRBJ1-1|TRBV6-5|TRBD1|.
TGTGCCAGCAGAGACAGGGGGAACACTGAAGCTTTCTTT
CASRDRGNTEAFF
>TRBJ1-3|TRBV2|TRBD1|.
TGTGCCAGCAGTGAGCGGACAGGGGGAAACACCATATATTTT
CASSERTGGNTIYF
>TRBJ1-1|TRBV5-1|.|.
TGCGCCAGCAGCTTGGATCCAGGAATGAACACTGAAGCTTTCTTT
CASSLDPGMNTEAFF
>TRBJ2-3|TRBV7-8|.|.
TGTGCCAGCAGCTCAGATCAGGGGAACACAGATACGCAGTATTTT
CASSSDQGNTDTQYF
>TRBJ2-7|TRBV10-1|TRBD2|.
TGCGCCAGCGGTTTACTAGCGGGAGCTGTCGGCTACGAGCAGTACTTC
CASGLLAGAVGYEQYF